This T cell receptor beta chain was recovered during a study of shared clonotypes between healthy human individuals. Turning to the study itself: There were three CD4 naive, three CD4 memory, two CD8 naive and one CD8 memory plates per donor.

This CDR3 contains 13 residues. Between the trimmed V and J ends, which lost 0 bases and 6 bases, there was a span of 9 bases. Germline V CDR1 and CDR2: MNHEY, SVGAGI. CD45RO-negative, CCR7-positively selected cells formed the naive CD8 fraction, excluding terminally differentiated effector memory CD45RA+ cells. The test was conducted at deep level. It was across several immunoSEQ plates that each subset's genomic DNA was evenly split. Here immunoSEQ multiplex PCR was the method, and the copy in TCRdb shows in-frame clones only, minus some. The sample has hundreds of thousands of clones, about 90% seen once.

This TCR was recovered from a man aged 25 to 45 in good health. This chain connects TRBV6-5 to TRBJ2-7; no definite D call. Sequenced: naive CD8+ T cells sorted from blood. The CDR3 loop reads CASSYSNGLEQYF. DNA for the CDR3: TGTGCCAGCAGTTACTCGAATGGGCTCGAGCAGTACTTC.